This T cell receptor (beta chain) stems from a study of T cell clones after liver transplantation. Across the whole study: Post-transplant blood was tracked for graft-donor-reactive T cell clones identified in a pre-transplant mixed lymphocyte reaction.

The CDR3 has 15 residues. The J segment lost 1 base and the V segment lost 1 base, leaving 3 bases of the junction unmatched. The V gene's germline CDR1 is MNHNS and CDR2 SASEGT. Unstimulated PBMCs were sorted into CD3+CD4+ and CD3+CD8+ populations. Findings of the study overall: Compared with third party-reactive sequences, donor-reactive ones declined more, independent of withdrawal success.

Method: immunoSEQ multiplex PCR; TCRdb's copy keeps in-frame clones and lacks some. The sample gives roughly 100,000 clones, under 90% of which show up once; around 3% is in the top ten. In the case of this clone: No antigen is known for it.

The input for sequencing was CD4+ T cells from blood, taken around 44 months after liver transplant. V usage is TRBV6-1 and J usage is TRBJ1-1; TRBD1 agrees at 7 bases. This clonotype was obtained from a human patient who received a liver transplant. The T cells may partly be graft donor cells. The CDR3, as DNA: TGTGCCAGCAGTGAAGATTACAGGGGGAACACTGAAGCTTTCTTT. Translating gives CASSEDYRGNTEAFF.